This T cell receptor (beta chain) was identified in a study of cytomegalovirus exposure and HLA in healthy donors. Findings and caveats of the study: The tendency of first-cohort TCR clusters to co-occur in the 110 or so validation repertoires emerged from a later analysis.

Note on this clone: The antigen is not known.

Here immunoSEQ multiplex PCR was the method, and the copy in TCRdb shows in-frame clones only, minus some. Seen here are 200,000 to 250,000 clones, 75% to 90% observed once, and the top ten hold around an eighth. The TCR sequence derives from a young woman in good health and CMV-seropositive. Material for sequencing was PBMCs.

The CDR3 spells CASSDGLAGETQYF. CDR3 nucleotides: TGTGCCAGCAGCGACGGACTAGCGGGAGAGACCCAGTACTTC. The chain links TRBV9 to TRBJ2-5, with TRBD2 identical over 11 bases. The junction had 2 bases not matched to a gene; V was cut back by 3 bases and J by 4 bases. The germline V gene has CDR1 SGDLS and CDR2 YYNGEE. The CDR3 covers 14 residues. The full variable domain, rest sourced from reference TRBV9 and TRBJ2-5, is DSGVTQTPKHLITATGQRVTLRCSPRSGDLSVYWYQQSLDQGLQFLIQYYNGEERAKGNILERFSAQQFPDLHSELNLSSLELGDSALYFCASSDGLAGETQYFGPGTRLLVL.